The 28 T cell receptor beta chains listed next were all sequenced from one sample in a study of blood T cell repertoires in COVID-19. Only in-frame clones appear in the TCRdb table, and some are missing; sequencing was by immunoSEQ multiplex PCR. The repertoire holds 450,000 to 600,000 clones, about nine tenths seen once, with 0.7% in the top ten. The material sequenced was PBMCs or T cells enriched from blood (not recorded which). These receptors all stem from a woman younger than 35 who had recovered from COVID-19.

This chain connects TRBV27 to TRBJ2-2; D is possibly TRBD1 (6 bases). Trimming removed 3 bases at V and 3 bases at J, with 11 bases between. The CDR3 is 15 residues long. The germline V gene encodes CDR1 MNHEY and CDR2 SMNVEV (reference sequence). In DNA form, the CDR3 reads TGTGCCAGCAGTTTCCAGGGGCCGGACACCGGGGAGCTGTTTTTT. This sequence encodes CASSFQGPDTGELFF.

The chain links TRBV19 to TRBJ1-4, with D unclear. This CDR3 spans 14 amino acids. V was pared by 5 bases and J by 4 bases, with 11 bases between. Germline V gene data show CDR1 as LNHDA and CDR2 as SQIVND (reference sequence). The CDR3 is CASSPDGYNEKLFF. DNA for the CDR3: TGTGCCAGTAGTCCCGACGGGTATAATGAAAAACTGTTTTTT.

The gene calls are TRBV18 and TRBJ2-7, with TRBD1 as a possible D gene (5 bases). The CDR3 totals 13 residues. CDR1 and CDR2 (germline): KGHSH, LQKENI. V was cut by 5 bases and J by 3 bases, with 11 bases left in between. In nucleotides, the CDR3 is TGTGCCAGCTCAGGGCAGGGATACTACGAGCAGTACTTC. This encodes CASSGQGYYEQYF.

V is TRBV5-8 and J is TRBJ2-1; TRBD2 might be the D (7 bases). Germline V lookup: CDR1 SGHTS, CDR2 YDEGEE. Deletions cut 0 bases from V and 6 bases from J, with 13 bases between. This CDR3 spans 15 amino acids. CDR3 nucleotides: TGTGCCAGCAGCTTGGACAGGGAGGGAGGCAATGAGCAGTTCTTC. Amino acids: CASSLDREGGNEQFF.

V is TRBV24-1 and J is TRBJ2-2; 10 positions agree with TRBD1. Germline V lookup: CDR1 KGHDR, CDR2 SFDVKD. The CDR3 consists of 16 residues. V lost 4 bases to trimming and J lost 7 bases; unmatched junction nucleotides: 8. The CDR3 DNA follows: TGTGCCACCAGTGACCGCCCGGGACAGGGGAACGGGGAGCTGTTTTTT. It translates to CATSDRPGQGNGELFF.

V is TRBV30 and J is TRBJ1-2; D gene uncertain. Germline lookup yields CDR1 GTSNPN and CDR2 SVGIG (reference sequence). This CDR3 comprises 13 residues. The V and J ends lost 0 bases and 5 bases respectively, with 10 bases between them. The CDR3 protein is CAWSVITVYGYTF. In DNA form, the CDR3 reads TGTGCCTGGAGTGTAATTACGGTTTATGGCTACACCTTC.

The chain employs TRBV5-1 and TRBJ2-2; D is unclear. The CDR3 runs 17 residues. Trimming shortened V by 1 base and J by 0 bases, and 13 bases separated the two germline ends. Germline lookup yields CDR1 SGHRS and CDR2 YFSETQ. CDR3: CASSLSPVSANTGELFF. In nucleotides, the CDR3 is TGCGCCAGCAGCTTGAGTCCGGTCTCCGCGAACACCGGGGAGCTGTTTTTT.

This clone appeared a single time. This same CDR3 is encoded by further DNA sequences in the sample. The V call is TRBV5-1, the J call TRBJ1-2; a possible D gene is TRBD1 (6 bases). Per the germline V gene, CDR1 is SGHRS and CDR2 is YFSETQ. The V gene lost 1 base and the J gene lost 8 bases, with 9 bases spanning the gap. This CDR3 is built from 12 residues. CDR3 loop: CASSLYRDGYTF. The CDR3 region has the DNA TGCGCCAGCAGCTTGTACAGGGACGGCTACACCTTC.

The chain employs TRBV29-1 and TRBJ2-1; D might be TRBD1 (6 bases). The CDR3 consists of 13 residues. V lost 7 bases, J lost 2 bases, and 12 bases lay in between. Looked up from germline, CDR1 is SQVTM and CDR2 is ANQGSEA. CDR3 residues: CSAGRDTYNEQFF. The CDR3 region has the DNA TGCAGCGCTGGCAGGGACACCTACAATGAGCAGTTCTTC.

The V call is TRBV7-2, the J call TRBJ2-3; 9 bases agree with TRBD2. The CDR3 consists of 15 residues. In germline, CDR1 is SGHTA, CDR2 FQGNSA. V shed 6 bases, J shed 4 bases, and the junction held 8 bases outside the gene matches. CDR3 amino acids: CASSRAGGQADTQYF. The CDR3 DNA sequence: TGTGCCAGCAGTCGTGCGGGGGGGCAGGCAGATACGCAGTATTTT.

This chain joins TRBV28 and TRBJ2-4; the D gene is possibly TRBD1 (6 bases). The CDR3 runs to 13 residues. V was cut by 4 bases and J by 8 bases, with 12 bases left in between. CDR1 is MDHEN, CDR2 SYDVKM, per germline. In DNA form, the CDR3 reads TGTGCCAGCAGTTCCCGGACAGATGACATTCAGTACTTC. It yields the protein CASSSRTDDIQYF.

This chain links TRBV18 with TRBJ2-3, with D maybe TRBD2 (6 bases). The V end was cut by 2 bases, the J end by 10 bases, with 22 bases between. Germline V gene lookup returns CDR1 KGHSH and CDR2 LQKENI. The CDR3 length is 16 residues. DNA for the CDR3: TGTGCCAGCTCACCATTTGGAGGAAGTAGCGGAGTCCCGCAGTATTTT. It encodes CASSPFGGSSGVPQYF.

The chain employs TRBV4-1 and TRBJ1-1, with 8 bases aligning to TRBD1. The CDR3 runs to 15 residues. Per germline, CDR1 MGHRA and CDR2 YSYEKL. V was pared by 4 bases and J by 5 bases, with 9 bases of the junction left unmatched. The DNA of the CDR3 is TGCGCCAGCAGCCGCCTTACAGGGGGACGGACTGAAGCTTTCTTT. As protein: CASSRLTGGRTEAFF.

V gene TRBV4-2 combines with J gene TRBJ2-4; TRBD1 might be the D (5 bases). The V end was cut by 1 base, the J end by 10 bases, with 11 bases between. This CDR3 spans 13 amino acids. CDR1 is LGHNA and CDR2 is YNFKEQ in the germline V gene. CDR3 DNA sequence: TGTGCCAGCAGCCAAGGGGGCGACACAATTCAGTACTTC. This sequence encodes CASSQGGDTIQYF.

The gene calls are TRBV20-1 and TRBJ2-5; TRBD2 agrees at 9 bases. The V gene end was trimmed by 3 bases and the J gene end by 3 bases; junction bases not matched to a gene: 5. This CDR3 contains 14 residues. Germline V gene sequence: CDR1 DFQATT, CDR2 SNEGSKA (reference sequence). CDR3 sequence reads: CSASAGGSKETQYF. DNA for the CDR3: TGCAGTGCTAGTGCGGGGGGGTCGAAAGAGACCCAGTACTTC.

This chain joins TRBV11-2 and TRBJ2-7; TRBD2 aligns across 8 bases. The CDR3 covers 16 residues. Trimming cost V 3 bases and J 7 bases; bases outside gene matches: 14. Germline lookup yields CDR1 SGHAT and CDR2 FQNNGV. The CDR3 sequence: CASSFDRGGAWSEQYF. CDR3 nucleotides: TGTGCCAGCAGCTTTGATCGGGGGGGCGCTTGGAGTGAGCAGTACTTC.

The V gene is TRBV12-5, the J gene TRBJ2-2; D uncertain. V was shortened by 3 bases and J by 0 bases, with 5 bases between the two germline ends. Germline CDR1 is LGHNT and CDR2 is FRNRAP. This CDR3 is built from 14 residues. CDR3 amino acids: CASGLTANTGELFF. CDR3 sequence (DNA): TGTGCTAGTGGTTTAACAGCGAACACCGGGGAGCTGTTTTTT.

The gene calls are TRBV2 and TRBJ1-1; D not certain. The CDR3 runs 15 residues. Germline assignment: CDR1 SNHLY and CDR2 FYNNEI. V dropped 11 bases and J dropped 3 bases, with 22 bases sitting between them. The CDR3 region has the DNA TGTGCCGTCCAGAACCAAGCCGGGAAGGACACTGAAGCTTTCTTT. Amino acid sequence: CAVQNQAGKDTEAFF.

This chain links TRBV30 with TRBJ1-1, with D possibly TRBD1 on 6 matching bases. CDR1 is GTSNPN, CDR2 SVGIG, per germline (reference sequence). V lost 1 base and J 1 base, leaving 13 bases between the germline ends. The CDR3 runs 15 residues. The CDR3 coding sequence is TGTGCCTGGAGTGCCCTAGGCAGGGGGAACACTGAAGCTTTCTTT. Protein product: CAWSALGRGNTEAFF. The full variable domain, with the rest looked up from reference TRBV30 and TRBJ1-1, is SQTIHQWPATLVQPVGSPLSLECTVEGTSNPNLYWYRQAAGRGLQLLFYSVGIGQISSEVPQNLSASRPQDRQFILSSKKLLLSDSGFYLCAWSALGRGNTEAFFGQGTRLTVV.

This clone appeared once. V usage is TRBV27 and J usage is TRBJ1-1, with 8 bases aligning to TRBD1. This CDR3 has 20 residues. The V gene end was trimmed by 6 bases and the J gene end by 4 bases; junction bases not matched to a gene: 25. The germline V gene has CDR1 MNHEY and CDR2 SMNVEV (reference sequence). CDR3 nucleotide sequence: TGTGCCAGCAGCTCTGTTCCGTCGAATCAGGGGGCCGGCCGGACCACTGAAGCTTTCTTT. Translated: CASSSVPSNQGAGRTTEAFF.

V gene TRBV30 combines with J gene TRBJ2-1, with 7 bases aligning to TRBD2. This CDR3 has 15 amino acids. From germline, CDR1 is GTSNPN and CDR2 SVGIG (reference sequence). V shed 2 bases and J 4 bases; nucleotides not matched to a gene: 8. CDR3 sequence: CAWSPHGGTYNEQFF. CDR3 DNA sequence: TGTGCCTGGAGTCCACACGGGGGGACTTACAATGAGCAGTTCTTC.

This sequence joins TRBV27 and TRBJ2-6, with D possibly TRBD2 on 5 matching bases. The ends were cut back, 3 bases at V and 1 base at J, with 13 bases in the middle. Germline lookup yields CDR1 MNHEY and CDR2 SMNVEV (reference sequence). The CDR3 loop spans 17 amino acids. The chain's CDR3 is CASSFEFRGSGANVLTF. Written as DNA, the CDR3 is TGTGCCAGCAGTTTCGAATTTCGGGGTTCTGGGGCCAACGTCCTGACTTTC. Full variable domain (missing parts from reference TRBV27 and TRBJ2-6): EAQVTQNPRYLITVTGKKLTVTCSQNMNHEYMSWYRQDPGLGLRQIYYSMNVEVTDKGDVPEGYKVSRKEKRNFPLILESPSPNQTSLYFCASSFEFRGSGANVLTFGAGSRLTVL.

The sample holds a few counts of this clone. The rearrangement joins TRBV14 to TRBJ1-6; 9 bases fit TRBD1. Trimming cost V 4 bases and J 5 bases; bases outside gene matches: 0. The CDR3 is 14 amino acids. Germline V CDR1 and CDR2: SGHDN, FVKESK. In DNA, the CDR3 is TGTGCCAGCAGCCGGGACAGGGATAATTCACCCCTCCACTTT. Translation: CASSRDRDNSPLHF.

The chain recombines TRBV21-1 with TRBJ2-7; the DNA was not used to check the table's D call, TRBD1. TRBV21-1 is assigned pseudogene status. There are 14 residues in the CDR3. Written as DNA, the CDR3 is TGTGCCAGCAGCTCACAGGGTAGTTCTGATGAGCAGTACTTC. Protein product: CASSSQGSSDEQYF.

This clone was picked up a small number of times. CDR3 residues: CASSHGTVHQPQHF. CDR3 nucleotide sequence: TGTGCCAGCAGCCATGGGACAGTTCATCAGCCCCAGCATTTT. V and J are TRBV6-5 and TRBJ1-5; the match to TRBD1 covers 7 bases. V was pared by 6 bases and J by 5 bases, with 7 bases of the junction left unmatched. Per the germline V gene, CDR1 is MNHEY and CDR2 is SVGAGI. The CDR3 covers 14 residues.

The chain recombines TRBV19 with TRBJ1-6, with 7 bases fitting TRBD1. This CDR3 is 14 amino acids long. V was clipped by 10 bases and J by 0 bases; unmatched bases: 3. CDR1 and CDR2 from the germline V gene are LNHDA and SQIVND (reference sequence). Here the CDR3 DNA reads TGTGCCACCTGGGACAGCTCCTATAATTCACCCCTCCACTTT. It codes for CATWDSSYNSPLHF.

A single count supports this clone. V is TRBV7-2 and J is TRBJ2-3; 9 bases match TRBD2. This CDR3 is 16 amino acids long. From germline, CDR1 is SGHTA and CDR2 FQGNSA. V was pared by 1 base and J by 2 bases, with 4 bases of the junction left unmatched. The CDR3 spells CASSLGSGGLTDTQYF. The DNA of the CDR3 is TGTGCCAGCAGCTTAGGTAGCGGGGGCCTCACAGATACGCAGTATTTT.

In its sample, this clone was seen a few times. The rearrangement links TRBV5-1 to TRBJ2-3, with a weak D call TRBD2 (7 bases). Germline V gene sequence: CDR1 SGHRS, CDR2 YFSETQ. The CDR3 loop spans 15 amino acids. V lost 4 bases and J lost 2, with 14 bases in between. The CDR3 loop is CASSRGGALTDTQYF. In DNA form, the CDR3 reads TGCGCCAGCAGCCGAGGGGGGGCCCTCACAGATACGCAGTATTTT.